These 8 T cell receptor beta chains came from one sample sequenced in a study of OX40 agonist ivuxolimab in advanced cancers. The method was immunoSEQ multiplex PCR; TCRdb's version includes in-frame clones alone and lacks a portion of them. This sample carries approximately 110,000 clones, roughly 90% of them seen once, and the ten largest clones take 0.7% to 0.9%. Sequenced here: CD4+ or CD8+ T cells sorted from blood, sampled in a trial of the OX40 agonist ivuxolimab. The source is an adult with an advanced solid tumor such as melanoma, head and neck, liver or kidney cancer.

The V and J genes are TRBV5-1 and TRBJ2-1, with D perhaps matching TRBD1 or TRBD2 (5 bases each). Between the trimmed V and J ends, which lost 8 bases and 0 bases, there was a span of 18 bases. There are 16 residues in the CDR3. Germline V CDR1 and CDR2: SGHRS, YFSETQ. In DNA form, the CDR3 reads TGCGCCAGTACAGCCGGGACGGCGAGCTCCTACAATGAGCAGTTCTTC. Translation: CASTAGTASSYNEQFF.

This chain uses TRBV11-3 with TRBJ2-1; D uncertain. Trimming left V 0 bases short and J 0 bases short, with 9 bases between. Germline V lookup: CDR1 SGHNT, CDR2 YENEEA. The length of the CDR3 is 16 residues. CDR3 region: CASSLDLSASYNEQFF. DNA for the CDR3: TGTGCCAGCAGCTTAGATCTCAGCGCCTCCTACAATGAGCAGTTCTTC.

This clone was seen a single time. The genes are TRBV7-3 and TRBJ2-3; D possibly corresponds to TRBD2 (6 bases). CDR1 is SGHTA and CDR2 is FQGTGA in the germline V gene. V lost 3 bases to trimming and J lost 0 bases, with 7 bases between them. The CDR3 consists of 14 residues. The CDR3 sequence: CASSLGLSTDTQYF. For the CDR3, the DNA is TGTGCCAGCAGCTTGGGACTTAGCACAGATACGCAGTATTTT.

V usage is TRBV9 and J usage is TRBJ2-7; possible D gene TRBD1, 6 bases. CDR1 and CDR2 (germline): SGDLS, YYNGEE. Trimming stripped 4 bases from V and 5 bases from J, with 19 bases between. The CDR3 length is 15 residues. CDR3: CASSPRGTSPNEQYF. CDR3 bases: TGTGCCAGCAGCCCTAGGGGGACATCTCCCAACGAGCAGTACTTC.

This clone was observed a handful of times. The CDR3 coding sequence is TGTGCCAGCAGCCCAAGCGGGAGGCTCAATGAGCAGTTCTTC. It encodes CASSPSGRLNEQFF. This chain connects TRBV7-3 to TRBJ2-1, with 9 bases aligning to TRBD2. The V and J ends lost 5 bases and 6 bases, in that order; junction bases with no gene match: 5. Germline assignment: CDR1 SGHTA and CDR2 FQGTGA. This CDR3 comprises 14 residues. The complete variable domain, with remaining parts taken from reference TRBV7-3 and TRBJ2-1, reads GAGVSQTPSNKVTEKGKYVELRCDPISGHTALYWYRQSLGQGPEFLIYFQGTGAADDSGLPNDRFFAVRPEGSVSTLKIQRTERGDSAVYLCASSPSGRLNEQFFGPGTRLTVL.

This clone was detected only once. This chain connects TRBV5-1 to TRBJ2-7; no clear D gene. V shed 0 bases and J shed 2 bases, with 9 bases lying between them. This CDR3 has 14 amino acids. Germline CDR1 SGHRS, CDR2 YFSETQ. CDR3 nucleotide sequence: TGCGCCAGCAGCTTGGGGTCTCTTACCTACGAGCAGTACTTC. Encoded protein: CASSLGSLTYEQYF.

This clone came up once. The rearrangement links TRBV2 to TRBJ2-2; D may match TRBD1 or TRBD2 (6 bases each). The germline V gene has CDR1 SNHLY and CDR2 FYNNEI. V lost 10 bases and J 4 bases, leaving 19 bases between the germline ends. This CDR3 comprises 15 residues. The chain's CDR3 is CAITPWGAGTGELFF. CDR3 coding DNA: TGTGCCATCACCCCATGGGGGGCGGGCACCGGGGAGCTGTTTTTT.

This clone was seen only a few times. This chain joins TRBV4-2 and TRBJ2-7, with D perhaps TRBD1 (5 bases). V lost 0 bases to trimming and J lost 2 bases, with 11 bases between them. The CDR3 is 15 residues long. Germline lookup yields CDR1 LGHNA and CDR2 YNFKEQ. In DNA, the CDR3 is TGTGCCAGCAGCCAAGAACTCAGGGAAACCTACGAGCAGTACTTC. It specifies CASSQELRETYEQYF.